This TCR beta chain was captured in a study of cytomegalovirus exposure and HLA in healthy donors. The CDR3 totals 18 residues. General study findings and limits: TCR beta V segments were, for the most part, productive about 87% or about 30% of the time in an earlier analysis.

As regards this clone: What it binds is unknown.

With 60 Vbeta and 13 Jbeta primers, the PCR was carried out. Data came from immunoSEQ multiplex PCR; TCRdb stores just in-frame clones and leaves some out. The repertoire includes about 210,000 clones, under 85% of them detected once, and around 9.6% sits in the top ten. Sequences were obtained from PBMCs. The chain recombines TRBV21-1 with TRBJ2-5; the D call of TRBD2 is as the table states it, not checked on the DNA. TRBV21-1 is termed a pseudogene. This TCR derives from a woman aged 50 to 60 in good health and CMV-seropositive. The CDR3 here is CASSKESLGAGGQETQYF. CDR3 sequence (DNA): TGTGCCAGCAGCAAAGAGTCCCTCGGCGCGGGGGGGCAAGAGACCCAGTACTTC.